These 8 T cell receptor beta chains came from one sample sequenced in a study of lymphopenia after photon versus proton radiotherapy (dated by TCRdb to 2018 to 2020). Library preparation was by the immunoSEQ multiplex PCR assay. TCRdb re-hosts the immuneACCESS table, in-frame sequences only. Its copies lack some clones; in the studies checked, an unresolved V gene accounts for under half of them, and the cause for the rest is not known. Across this sample there are 20,000 or so clones, with approximately 85% seen only once. 2.9% of the sample is in the top ten clones. Sequenced material: peripheral blood, taken from a patient treated with photon-based radiotherapy. These receptors all stem from a woman between 45 and 65 years old with pancreatic cancer.

This rearrangement joins TRBV11-2 to TRBJ2-3; either TRBD1 or TRBD2 may fit D (6 bases each). CDR3 size: 16 residues. With 4 bases removed from V and 4 bases from J, the gap between germline ends came to 18 bases. Germline CDR1 SGHAT, CDR2 FQNNGV. In DNA, the CDR3 is TGTGCCAGCAGCTCAGACTTAGGGGGGAGATCAGATACGCAGTATTTT. Protein product: CASSSDLGGRSDTQYF.

The chain couples TRBV5-5 to TRBJ1-1, with a weak D call TRBD1 (5 bases). The germline V gene has CDR1 SGHKS and CDR2 YYEKEE (reference sequence). V lost 0 bases, J lost 7 bases, and 13 bases lay in between. The CDR3 consists of 14 residues. The CDR3 DNA follows: TGTGCCAGCAGCTTGGCTCTGGGACCTGATGAAGCTTTCTTT. Amino acids: CASSLALGPDEAFF.

This clone was picked up one time. The chain employs TRBV4-1 and TRBJ2-1; D gene uncertain. V lost 0 bases, J lost 4 bases, and 19 bases lay in between. From germline, CDR1 is MGHRA and CDR2 YSYEKL. The CDR3 covers 18 residues. The CDR3 region has the DNA TGCGCCAGCAGCCAAGATTTATATAGGTTGGGCATATACAATGAGCAGTTCTTC. Protein: CASSQDLYRLGIYNEQFF.

This clone was counted once. The chain uses TRBV4-3 and TRBJ1-3; D is unclear. The germline gives CDR1 LGHNA, CDR2 YSLEER. Trimming removed 1 base at V and 2 bases at J, with 9 bases between. There are 15 residues in the CDR3. The CDR3 coding sequence is TGCGCCAGCAGCCAAGTCCTCGGGGCTGGAAACACCATATATTTT. Its protein product is CASSQVLGAGNTIYF.

This clone was seen only a few times. This sequence joins TRBV28 and TRBJ2-7, with D tentatively TRBD1 (6 bases). CDR1 is MDHEN, CDR2 SYDVKM, per germline. CDR3 length: 11 residues. V lost 8 bases and J 1 base, leaving 6 bases between the germline ends. The CDR3 DNA is TGTGCCAGCGGGACATCCTACGAGCAGTACTTC. Its translation: CASGTSYEQYF.

J is TRBJ1-1 and V is TRBV29-1; maybe TRBD1 (6 bases). This CDR3 region has 13 residues. CDR1 and CDR2 from the germline V gene are SQVTM and ANQGSEA. V was cut by 7 bases and J by 6 bases, with 18 bases left in between. In DNA form, the CDR3 reads TGCAGCGCCTATCCACGGACAGTTCCTGAAGCTTTCTTT. Encoded protein: CSAYPRTVPEAFF.

V and J are TRBV5-1 and TRBJ2-1, with D unresolved. The CDR3 is 12 amino acids. Germline V CDR1 and CDR2: SGHRS, YFSETQ. The V and J ends lost 0 bases and 8 bases respectively, with 6 bases between them. The CDR3 is CASSLEAYEQFF. The CDR3 bases are TGCGCCAGCAGCTTGGAGGCCTATGAGCAGTTCTTC. Supplemented by reference TRBV5-1 and TRBJ2-1, the full variable domain reads KAGVTQTPRYLIKTRGQQVTLSCSPISGHRSVSWYQQTPGQGLQFLFEYFSETQRNKGNFPGRFSGRQFSNSRSEMNVSTLELGDSALYLCASSLEAYEQFFGPGTRLTVL.

In this sample, this clone turned up a few times. The chain links TRBV18 to TRBJ1-2; D is unresolved. The CDR3 contains 15 residues. The ends were cut back, 3 bases at V and 6 bases at J, with 17 bases in the middle. Looked up from germline, CDR1 is KGHSH and CDR2 is LQKENI. The CDR3 nucleotides read TGTGCCAGCTCACCTGGAAGGGTTGGGGATGATGGCTACACCTTC. The encoded protein is CASSPGRVGDDGYTF.